This TCR beta chain was recorded in a study of siplizumab effects on memory and regulatory T cells. Overall study findings and caveats: No more than a minor fraction of alloreactive clones could be traced back to unstimulated subsets.

The data were produced by immunoSEQ multiplex PCR, yet TCRdb's version contains in-frame clones alone and is incomplete. This sample has tens of thousands of clones; 95% to 98% occur once, and the top ten carry 0.095%. As concerns this clone: What it binds is unknown.

This CDR3 is built from 16 residues. The germline V gene has CDR1 MNHEY and CDR2 SVGAGI. V gave up 0 bases and J gave up 1 base; unmatched junction bases: 3. Input material: naive CD8+ T cells sorted from blood. This TCR was recovered from a human donor in good health. This chain links TRBV6-5 with TRBJ2-3; 8 nucleotides line up with TRBD1. The CDR3 protein is CASSYSDRVGTDTQYF. The CDR3 nucleotides read TGTGCCAGCAGTTACTCGGACAGGGTCGGCACAGATACGCAGTATTTT.